This is a list of T cell receptor beta chains from one sample in a study of CD4 T cells in relation to SARS-CoV-2 and coronaviruses. The data were produced by immunoSEQ multiplex PCR, yet TCRdb's version contains in-frame clones alone and is incomplete. The profile covers about 47,000 clones, with about four fifths appearing a single time and 1.4% taken by the ten largest. Antigens for these TCRs are unknown. The sequencing sample was made of naive CD4+ T cells from PBMCs, cultured in vitro. The receptors were gathered from an adult with COVID-19. The CDR3 runs from the conserved cysteine through the conserved F or W. D genes are given only for firm matches. Not every row has a clone size; where given, it reads once, few, many or a size class.

V,D,size,J,DNA,CDR3
TRBV5-1,.,.,TRBJ2-1,TGCGCCAGCAGCTTGGAGGTAGACAATGAGCAGTTCTTC,CASSLEVDNEQFF
TRBV15,TRBD1,.,TRBJ1-2,TGTGCCACCGCTAGACAGGGAATCATCGGTGGCTACACCTTC,CATARQGIIGGYTF
TRBV28,.,.,TRBJ2-7,TGTGCCAGCAGTTTAGCGGGACGGAGCTACGAGCAGTACTTC,CASSLAGRSYEQYF
TRBV18,.,.,TRBJ1-3,TGTGCCAGCTCACAGGTCTCTTCTGGAAACACCATATATTTT,CASSQVSSGNTIYF
TRBV6-5,.,few,TRBJ1-6,TGTGCCAGCAGTAGGGGGGGCAATTCACCCCTCCACTTT,CASSRGGNSPLHF
TRBV11-2,.,.,TRBJ2-3,TGTGCCAGCAGCTTGAGAGGTCGGGCTACAGATACGCAGTATTTT,CASSLRGRATDTQYF
TRBV7-2,.,.,TRBJ2-3,TGTGCCAGCAGCGCAAAAAGGAGGAGCACAGATACGCAGTATTTT,CASSAKRRSTDTQYF
TRBV5-4,TRBD2,.,TRBJ2-1,TGTGCCAGCAGCCCTAGCGGGAGCTCCTACAATGAGCAGTTCTTC,CASSPSGSSYNEQFF
TRBV7-8,.,.,TRBJ1-1,TGTGCCAGCAGCTTAGATAGGGGAGGGTCGTTGGCTTTCTTT,CASSLDRGGSLAFF
TRBV27,TRBD1,.,TRBJ2-5,TGTGCCAGCAGTGACAGGGGGCTCCCCCAAGAGACCCAGTACTTC,CASSDRGLPQETQYF
TRBV6-6,TRBD1,few,TRBJ1-5,TGTGCCAGCAGGCTCACAGGGGATCAGCCCCAGCATTTT,CASRLTGDQPQHF
TRBV28,.,.,TRBJ2-7,TGTGCCAGCACCTCACCGGCGGCCTACGAGCAGTACTTC,CASTSPAAYEQYF
TRBV14,.,.,TRBJ2-5,TGTGCCAGCAGCCAAGGATTCAGGGAAGAGACCCAGTACTTC,CASSQGFREETQYF
TRBV6-1,TRBD2,few,TRBJ2-5,TGTGCCAGCAGTGATTTAGCGGGAGGACAAGAGACCCAGTACTTC,CASSDLAGGQETQYF
TRBV7-3,TRBD2,.,TRBJ2-6,TGTGCCAGCAGCTTAACGTCCCGGGGGGCGGGAGGCTCTGGGGCCAACGTCCTGACTTTC,CASSLTSRGAGGSGANVLTF
TRBV9,TRBD2,.,TRBJ2-5,TGTGCCAGCAGCAAAACCCTAGCGGGACAAGAGACCCAGTACTTC,CASSKTLAGQETQYF
TRBV30,TRBD1,.,TRBJ1-5,TGTGCCTGGAGCACCCAGGGGGCTAGCAATCAGCCCCAGCATTTT,CAWSTQGASNQPQHF